These T cell receptor beta chains were read from a single sample in a study of CD8+CD57+ T cells in acquired aplastic anemia. In TCRdb, the reads were re-called with MiXCR into one record per CDR3 protein. The data hold about 180,000 distinct CDR3 sequences, with roughly 60% observed a single time. The source material was sorted CD4+, CD8+, or CD8+CD57+ T cells (not recorded which) from PBMCs. Receptors originate from a human donor with aplastic anemia. The CDR3 runs from the conserved cysteine through the conserved F or W. A D gene is named only where the DNA matches it firmly. Size is omitted from some rows. Given values are once, few, many or a class for expanded clones.

CDR3aa: CSAREADNYGYTF
CDR3nt: TGCAGTGCTAGAGAGGCAGATAACTATGGCTACACCTTC
v_gene: TRBV20-1
j_gene: TRBJ1-2
abundance: many
d_gene: NA

CDR3aa: CASRGGESSYNSPLRF
CDR3nt: TGTGCCAGCAGGGGGGGAGAAAGCTCCTATAATTCACCCCTCCGCTTT
v_gene: TRBV2
j_gene: TRBJ1-6
abundance: NA
d_gene: NA

CDR3aa: CASSPPTTDPRNTEAFF
CDR3nt: TGCGCCAGCAGCCCCCCCACAACGGACCCGAGGAACACTGAAGCTTTCTTT
v_gene: TRBV4-1
j_gene: TRBJ1-1
abundance: many
d_gene: NA

CDR3aa: CASSGIRDRAPNYGYTF
CDR3nt: TGTGCCAGCAGTGGAATCCGGGACAGGGCTCCTAACTATGGCTACACCTTC
v_gene: TRBV6-1
j_gene: TRBJ1-2
abundance: NA
d_gene: TRBD1

CDR3aa: CSARDLAFSYEQYF
CDR3nt: TGCAGTGCTAGAGACTTAGCGTTTTCCTACGAGCAGTACTTC
v_gene: TRBV20-1
j_gene: TRBJ2-7
abundance: NA
d_gene: NA

CDR3aa: CSAEGENYGYTF
CDR3nt: TGCAGCGCAGAGGGGGAGAACTATGGCTACACCTTC
v_gene: TRBV29-1
j_gene: TRBJ1-2
abundance: NA
d_gene: NA

CDR3aa: CASSFSSEQYF
CDR3nt: TGTGCCAGCAGTTTTAGTAGCGAGCAGTACTTC
v_gene: TRBV12-3/TRBV12-4
j_gene: TRBJ2-7
abundance: NA
d_gene: NA

CDR3aa: CASSTGNGELFF
CDR3nt: TGTGCCAGCTCAACAGGGAACGGGGAGCTGTTTTTT
v_gene: TRBV18
j_gene: TRBJ2-2
abundance: NA
d_gene: NA

CDR3aa: CASSLQGDSGNTIYF
CDR3nt: TGCGCCAGCTCCTTGCAGGGGGACTCTGGAAACACCATATATTTT
v_gene: TRBV5-1
j_gene: TRBJ1-3
abundance: NA
d_gene: TRBD1

CDR3aa: CASRAGTAGNSPLHF
CDR3nt: TGTGCCAGCAGAGCTGGGACAGCGGGTAATTCACCCCTCCACTTT
v_gene: TRBV2
j_gene: TRBJ1-6
abundance: once
d_gene: TRBD1

CDR3aa: CATETGTGSQPQHF
CDR3nt: TGTGCCACCGAGACCGGGACAGGGAGTCAGCCCCAGCATTTT
v_gene: TRBV19
j_gene: TRBJ1-5
abundance: NA
d_gene: TRBD1

CDR3aa: CAIDGGGETQYF
CDR3nt: TGTGCCATTGACGGAGGGGGAGAGACCCAGTACTTC
v_gene: TRBV2
j_gene: TRBJ2-5
abundance: NA
d_gene: NA

CDR3aa: CASSEISAGNYEQYF
CDR3nt: TGTGCCAGCAGTGAGATATCGGCAGGGAACTACGAGCAGTACTTC
v_gene: TRBV2
j_gene: TRBJ2-7
abundance: NA
d_gene: NA

CDR3aa: CASSESSYRADTQYF
CDR3nt: TGCGCCAGCAGTGAGTCAAGCTATCGTGCCGATACGCAGTATTTT
v_gene: TRBV10-2
j_gene: TRBJ2-3
abundance: NA
d_gene: NA

CDR3aa: CASKPGQSSGNTIYF
CDR3nt: TGTGCCAGCAAACCGGGGCAAAGCTCTGGAAACACCATATATTTT
v_gene: TRBV6-4
j_gene: TRBJ1-3
abundance: NA
d_gene: NA

CDR3aa: CASSIWMGQGNGYTF
CDR3nt: TGTGCCAGCAGCATATGGATGGGACAGGGGAACGGCTACACCTTC
v_gene: TRBV11-2
j_gene: TRBJ1-2
abundance: many
d_gene: TRBD1

CDR3aa: CASSLTPGGPRTYEQYF
CDR3nt: TGTGCCAGCAGCTTAACACCAGGGGGCCCACGAACCTACGAGCAGTACTTC
v_gene: TRBV11-1
j_gene: TRBJ2-7
abundance: NA
d_gene: TRBD1

CDR3aa: CASSERGLPFEQYF
CDR3nt: TGTGCCAGCAGTGAAAGGGGTCTACCCTTCGAGCAGTACTTC
v_gene: TRBV2
j_gene: TRBJ2-7
abundance: NA
d_gene: NA

CDR3aa: CASSLLGLMNTEAFF
CDR3nt: TGTGCCAGCAGCTTGTTGGGGCTCATGAACACTGAAGCTTTCTTT
v_gene: TRBV7-3
j_gene: TRBJ1-1
abundance: NA
d_gene: NA

CDR3aa: CASSFTARMNTEAFF
CDR3nt: TGCGCCAGCAGCTTTACGGCGCGAATGAACACTGAAGCTTTCTTT
v_gene: TRBV5-1
j_gene: TRBJ1-1
abundance: NA
d_gene: NA

CDR3aa: CASSPLDRGRYEQYF
CDR3nt: TGTGCCAGCAGCCCTCTGGACAGGGGGCGTTACGAGCAGTACTTC
v_gene: TRBV11-2
j_gene: TRBJ2-7
abundance: many
d_gene: TRBD1

CDR3aa: CASSLAGLYEQYF
CDR3nt: TGTGCCAGCAGCTTAGCGGGACTTTACGAGCAGTACTTC
v_gene: TRBV7-3
j_gene: TRBJ2-7
abundance: NA
d_gene: NA

CDR3aa: CASSEGLSNSPLHF
CDR3nt: TGTGCCAGCAGTGAGGGACTCAGTAATTCACCCCTCCACTTT
v_gene: TRBV25-1
j_gene: TRBJ1-6
abundance: NA
d_gene: NA

CDR3aa: CSARLPSFQRGSYEQYF
CDR3nt: TGCAGTGCTAGACTTCCCAGCTTTCAAAGGGGCTCCTACGAGCAGTACTTC
v_gene: TRBV20-1
j_gene: TRBJ2-7
abundance: many
d_gene: NA

CDR3aa: CASSLRVSGDYEQYF
CDR3nt: TGTGCCAGCAGCTTACGTGTCTCCGGGGATTACGAGCAGTACTTC
v_gene: TRBV7-9
j_gene: TRBJ2-7
abundance: few
d_gene: NA

CDR3aa: CASSSKTGPSSYNSPLHF
CDR3nt: TGTGCCAGCAGCTCGAAGACAGGCCCAAGCTCCTATAATTCACCCCTCCACTTT
v_gene: TRBV7-8
j_gene: TRBJ1-6
abundance: NA
d_gene: NA

CDR3aa: CATRGGTEGSPLHF
CDR3nt: TGTGCCACCAGAGGGGGGACAGAGGGTTCACCCCTCCACTTT
v_gene: TRBV15
j_gene: TRBJ1-6
abundance: few
d_gene: TRBD1

CDR3aa: CASSQVPSGADTLYF
CDR3nt: TGTGCCAGCAGCCAAGTTCCTAGCGGGGCAGATACGCTGTATTTT
v_gene: TRBV3-1
j_gene: TRBJ2-3
abundance: once
d_gene: TRBD2

CDR3aa: CSVCTGGPPDTQYF
CDR3nt: TGCAGCGTTTGTACGGGGGGGCCCCCAGATACGCAGTATTTT
v_gene: TRBV29-1
j_gene: TRBJ2-3
abundance: NA
d_gene: TRBD2

CDR3aa: CASSQRGGTYNSPLHF
CDR3nt: TGCGCCAGCAGCCAGAGAGGGGGGACCTATAATTCACCCCTCCACTTT
v_gene: TRBV4-1
j_gene: TRBJ1-6
abundance: NA
d_gene: NA

CDR3aa: CASSLGQGSYNEQYF
CDR3nt: TGTGCCAGCAGTCTGGGACAGGGATCGTACAACGAGCAGTACTTC
v_gene: TRBV25-1
j_gene: TRBJ2-7
abundance: NA
d_gene: TRBD1

CDR3aa: CATSDEGFRNEQFF
CDR3nt: TGTGCCACCAGTGATGAAGGGTTTAGGAATGAGCAGTTCTTC
v_gene: TRBV24-1
j_gene: TRBJ2-1
abundance: NA
d_gene: NA

CDR3aa: CASSLGQLNTEAFF
CDR3nt: TGTGCCAGCAGCTTAGGACAGCTGAACACTGAAGCTTTCTTT
v_gene: TRBV7-6
j_gene: TRBJ1-1
abundance: NA
d_gene: NA

CDR3aa: CAISEGRGANQPQHF
CDR3nt: TGTGCCATCAGTGAGGGCAGGGGGGCCAATCAGCCCCAGCATTTT
v_gene: TRBV10-3
j_gene: TRBJ1-5
abundance: NA
d_gene: TRBD1

CDR3aa: CASSQVSGIEAFF
CDR3nt: TGCGCCAGCAGCCAAGTTTCGGGAATTGAAGCTTTCTTT
v_gene: TRBV4-1
j_gene: TRBJ1-1
abundance: many
d_gene: NA

CDR3aa: CASSQDFPGGTGGLHEQYF
CDR3nt: TGCGCCAGCAGCCAAGATTTCCCTGGGGGGACGGGAGGGCTCCACGAGCAGTACTTC
v_gene: TRBV4-3
j_gene: TRBJ2-7
abundance: NA
d_gene: TRBD2

CDR3aa: CASSYSGDSYNEQFF
CDR3nt: TGTGCCAGCAGTTACTCAGGGGACTCCTACAATGAGCAGTTCTTC
v_gene: TRBV2
j_gene: TRBJ2-1
abundance: NA
d_gene: NA

CDR3aa: CASSSQTGGAEAFF
CDR3nt: TGTGCCAGCAGCTCCCAGACAGGGGGGGCTGAAGCTTTCTTT
v_gene: TRBV7-9
j_gene: TRBJ1-1
abundance: NA
d_gene: TRBD1

CDR3aa: CATSNRQSYEQYF
CDR3nt: TGTGCCACCTCTAACCGACAATCCTACGAGCAGTACTTC
v_gene: TRBV7-9
j_gene: TRBJ2-7
abundance: NA
d_gene: NA

CDR3aa: CASSSWGTDTQYF
CDR3nt: TGTGCCAGCAGCTCATGGGGCACAGATACGCAGTATTTT
v_gene: TRBV7-2
j_gene: TRBJ2-3
abundance: NA
d_gene: NA

CDR3aa: CASSQLTGYTDTQYF
CDR3nt: TGTGCCAGCAGCCAACTGACAGGATACACAGATACGCAGTATTTT
v_gene: TRBV7-9
j_gene: TRBJ2-3
abundance: NA
d_gene: NA

CDR3aa: CSTGTSGSVGDEQFF
CDR3nt: TGCAGCACCGGGACTAGCGGGAGTGTTGGCGATGAGCAGTTCTTC
v_gene: TRBV29-1
j_gene: TRBJ2-1
abundance: few
d_gene: TRBD2

CDR3aa: CASSFRQVTDHTF
CDR3nt: TGTGCCAGCAGCTTTAGACAGGTGACAGACCACACCTTC
v_gene: TRBV7-9
j_gene: TRBJ1-2
abundance: NA
d_gene: NA

CDR3aa: CASSGLQSSYEQYF
CDR3nt: TGTGCCAGCAGTGGTCTACAGAGCTCCTACGAGCAGTACTTC
v_gene: TRBV2
j_gene: TRBJ2-7
abundance: once
d_gene: NA

CDR3aa: CASRGPAGGRDTQYF
CDR3nt: TGTGCCAGCAGGGGTCCAGCGGGAGGGCGGGATACGCAGTATTTT
v_gene: TRBV2
j_gene: TRBJ2-3
abundance: NA
d_gene: TRBD2

CDR3aa: CSAPRQGNLNEKLFF
CDR3nt: TGCAGTGCTCCCCGACAGGGGAACCTTAATGAAAAACTGTTTTTT
v_gene: TRBV20-1
j_gene: TRBJ1-4
abundance: once
d_gene: TRBD1

CDR3aa: CASSFQGYNSPLHF
CDR3nt: TGTGCCAGCAGCTTCCAGGGTTACAATTCACCCCTCCACTTT
v_gene: TRBV5-4
j_gene: TRBJ1-6
abundance: few
d_gene: NA

CDR3aa: CASSSGGVTGEQYF
CDR3nt: TGTGCCAGCAGTAGCGGGGGGGTAACAGGCGAGCAGTACTTC
v_gene: TRBV12-3/TRBV12-4
j_gene: TRBJ2-7
abundance: NA
d_gene: TRBD2

CDR3aa: CASSVQGLEGTQYF
CDR3nt: TGTGCCAGTAGTGTACAGGGGTTGGAAGGGACCCAGTACTTC
v_gene: TRBV19
j_gene: TRBJ2-5
abundance: NA
d_gene: TRBD1

CDR3aa: CASRQTGGRETQYF
CDR3nt: TGTGCCAGTAGACAGACAGGGGGCCGTGAGACCCAGTACTTC
v_gene: TRBV19
j_gene: TRBJ2-5
abundance: few
d_gene: TRBD1

CDR3aa: CASSIWTRPNNEQFF
CDR3nt: TGTGCCAGCAGCATCTGGACTAGACCCAACAATGAGCAGTTCTTC
v_gene: TRBV7-3
j_gene: TRBJ2-1
abundance: few
d_gene: TRBD2

CDR3aa: CSARDGRGGTDTQYF
CDR3nt: TGCAGTGCTAGAGATGGGAGGGGCGGGACAGATACGCAGTATTTT
v_gene: TRBV20-1
j_gene: TRBJ2-3
abundance: many
d_gene: TRBD2

CDR3aa: CASSRTYTDPYEQYF
CDR3nt: TGTGCCAGCAGCCGAACCTATACAGATCCCTACGAGCAGTACTTC
v_gene: TRBV6-5
j_gene: TRBJ2-7
abundance: NA
d_gene: NA